Sequencing of this T cell receptor beta chain was carried out in a study of cytomegalovirus exposure and HLA in healthy donors. Study background: Early release data held some 79 million unique TCRs from HLA-typed donors.

Whole-study results and caveats: Researchers counted 150 to 200 TCR beta chains as cytomegalovirus-associated.

13 Jbeta primers and 60 Vbeta primers were used for the PCR. Profiled with immunoSEQ multiplex PCR; TCRdb holds only in-frame clones, not every one. The sample has about 100,000 clones; approximately 81% are singletons. Points on this clone: What it binds is unknown.

The sequenced sample consisted of PBMCs. The clonotype was recovered from a male donor in good health and CMV-seropositive.

CDR3 loop: CASSSGLAGSAEQYF. In DNA, the CDR3 is TGTGCCAGCAGCTCCGGACTAGCGGGGAGCGCCGAGCAGTACTTC. The genes are TRBV5-4 and TRBJ2-7, with 12 positions matching TRBD2. The V gene end was trimmed by 3 bases and the J gene end by 6 bases; junction bases not matched to a gene: 7. CDR3 size: 15 residues. CDR1 is SGHNT, CDR2 YYREEE, per germline (reference sequence). The variable domain in full, with the rest retrieved from reference TRBV5-4 and TRBJ2-7, is ETGVTQSPTHLIKTRGQQVTLRCSSQSGHNTVSWYQQALGQGPQFIFQYYREEENGRGNFPPRFSGLQFPNYSSELNVNALELDDSALYLCASSSGLAGSAEQYFGPGTRLTVT.